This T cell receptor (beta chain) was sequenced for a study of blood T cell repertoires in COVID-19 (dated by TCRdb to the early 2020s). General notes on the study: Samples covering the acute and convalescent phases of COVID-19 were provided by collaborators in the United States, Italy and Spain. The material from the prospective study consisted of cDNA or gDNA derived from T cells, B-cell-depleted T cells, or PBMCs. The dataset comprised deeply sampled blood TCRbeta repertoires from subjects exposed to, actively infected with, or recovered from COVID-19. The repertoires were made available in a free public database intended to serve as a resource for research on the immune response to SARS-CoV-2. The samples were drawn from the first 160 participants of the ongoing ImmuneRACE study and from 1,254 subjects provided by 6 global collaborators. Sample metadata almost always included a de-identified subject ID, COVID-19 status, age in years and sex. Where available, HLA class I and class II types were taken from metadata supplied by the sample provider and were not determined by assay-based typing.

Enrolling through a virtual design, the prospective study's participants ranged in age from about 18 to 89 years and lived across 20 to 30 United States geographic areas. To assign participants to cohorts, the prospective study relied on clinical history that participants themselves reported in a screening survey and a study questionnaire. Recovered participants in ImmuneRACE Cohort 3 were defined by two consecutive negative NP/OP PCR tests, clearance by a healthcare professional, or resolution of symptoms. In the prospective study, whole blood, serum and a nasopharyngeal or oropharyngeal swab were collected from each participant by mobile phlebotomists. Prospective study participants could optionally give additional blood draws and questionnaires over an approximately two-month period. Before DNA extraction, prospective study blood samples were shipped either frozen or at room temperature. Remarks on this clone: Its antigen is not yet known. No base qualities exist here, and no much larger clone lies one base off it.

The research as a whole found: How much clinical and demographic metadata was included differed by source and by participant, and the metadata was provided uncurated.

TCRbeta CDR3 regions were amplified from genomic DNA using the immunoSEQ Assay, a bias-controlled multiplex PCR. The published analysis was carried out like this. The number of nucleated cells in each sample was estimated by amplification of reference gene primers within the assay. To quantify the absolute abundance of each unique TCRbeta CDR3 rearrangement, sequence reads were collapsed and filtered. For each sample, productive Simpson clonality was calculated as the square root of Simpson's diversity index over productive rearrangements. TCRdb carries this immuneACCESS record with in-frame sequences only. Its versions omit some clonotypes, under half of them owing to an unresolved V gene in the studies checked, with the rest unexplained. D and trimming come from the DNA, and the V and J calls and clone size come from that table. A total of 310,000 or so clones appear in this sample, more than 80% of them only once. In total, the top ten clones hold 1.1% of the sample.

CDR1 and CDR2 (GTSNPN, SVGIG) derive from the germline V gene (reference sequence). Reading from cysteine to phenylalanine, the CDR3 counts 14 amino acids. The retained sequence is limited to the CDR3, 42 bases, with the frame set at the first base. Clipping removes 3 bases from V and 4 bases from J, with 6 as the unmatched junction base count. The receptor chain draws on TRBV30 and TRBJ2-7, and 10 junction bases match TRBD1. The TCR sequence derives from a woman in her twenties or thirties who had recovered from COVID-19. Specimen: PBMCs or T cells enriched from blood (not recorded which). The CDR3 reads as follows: CAWRGDRGYYEQYF. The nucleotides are TGTGCCTGGAGAGGGGACAGGGGATATTACGAGCAGTACTTC.